This is a list of T cell receptor beta chains from one sample in a study of T-cell reconstitution after alpha-beta-depleted transplantation in children. TCRdb itself ran the PCR reads through MiXCR, one entry per CDR3 protein. The table lists fewer than 750,000 distinct CDR3 sequences, 25% to 30% of them singletons, with around a third in the top ten. The material was PBMCs, obtained before TCRalphabeta/CD19-depleted stem cell transplant. These TCRs come from a boy in the first two years of life with Wiskott-Aldrich syndrome, due to receive a stem cell transplant. Each CDR3 is given with its conserved first and last residue. The D gene is left open where the match is weak. Only part of the rows carry a size: once, few, many, or a class if the clone is expanded.

J gene | D gene | V gene | clone size | CDR3 DNA | CDR3 protein
TRBJ2-7 | - | TRBV11-2 | few | TGTGCCAGCAGCCCACAGGGTACCGAGCAGTACTTC | CASSPQGTEQYF
TRBJ2-3 | TRBD2 | TRBV7-2 | - | TGTGCCAGCAGACCGGGACTAGCGGGAGCCGATACGCAGTATTTT | CASRPGLAGADTQYF
TRBJ2-7 | - | TRBV2 | few | TGTGCCAGCAGGCCCAGGGAGAGCTACGAGCAGTACTTC | CASRPRESYEQYF
TRBJ2-4 | TRBD1 | TRBV4-1 | few | TGCGCCAGCAGCCAAGACACACAGGGGCTTGGAGCCAAAAACATTCAGTACTTC | CASSQDTQGLGAKNIQYF
TRBJ1-4 | - | TRBV5-6 | - | TGTGCCAGCAGCTTGGGTAGAAATGAAAAACTGTTTTTT | CASSLGRNEKLFF
TRBJ2-3 | TRBD2 | TRBV11-2 | - | TGTGCCAGCAGCTTAGTTACCCAATCCTTTAGCGGGAGCACAGATACGCAGTATTTT | CASSLVTQSFSGSTDTQYF
TRBJ1-5 | - | TRBV7-3 | few | TGTGCCAGCAGCTTAAATTACGGGGAGCCCCAGCATTTT | CASSLNYGEPQHF
TRBJ1-1 | - | TRBV7-8 | - | TGTGCCAGCAGCCCAAGGACAGCCCACTGGAACACTGAAGCTTTCTTT | CASSPRTAHWNTEAFF
TRBJ2-2 | - | TRBV5-1 | - | TGCGCCAGCAGCCCCGGGCACACCGGGGAGCTGTTTTTT | CASSPGHTGELFF
TRBJ2-5 | - | TRBV5-1 | few | TGCGCCAGCAGAAGAGGTCTCCAAGAGACCCAGTACTTC | CASRRGLQETQYF
TRBJ2-3 | - | TRBV4-1 | few | TGCGCCAGCAGCCCCAGGGCCTTCACAGATACGCAGTATTTT | CASSPRAFTDTQYF
TRBJ2-2 | - | TRBV7-2 | once | TGTGCCAGCAGACGATCAAGTTCCGTGGCCACCGGGGAGCTGTTTTTT | CASRRSSSVATGELFF
TRBJ2-7 | TRBD1 | TRBV20-1 | few | TGCAGTGCTAGCCTCCGGGACAGGGGGCTCCACGAGCAGTACTTC | CSASLRDRGLHEQYF
TRBJ2-5 | - | TRBV12-3/TRBV12-4 | - | TGTGCCAGCAGCCCCGGGTCCAAGGGGAAAGAGACCCAGTACTTC | CASSPGSKGKETQYF
TRBJ2-1 | - | TRBV12-3/TRBV12-4 | - | TGTGCCAGCCGTCCGGATACGGGCGGGTCCTACAATGAGCAGTTCTTC | CASRPDTGGSYNEQFF
TRBJ2-2 | TRBD2 | TRBV5-1 | - | TGCGCCAGCAGGTCTACTAGCGGGAGGACCGGGGAGCTGTTTTTT | CASRSTSGRTGELFF
TRBJ2-7 | TRBD2 | TRBV20-1 | once | TGCAGTGCTCTATTTAGCGGGAGCTCCTACGAGCAGTACTTC | CSALFSGSSYEQYF
TRBJ2-3 | - | TRBV20-1 | - | TGCAGTGAGTTAGGGCCAGATACGCAGTATTTT | CSELGPDTQYF
TRBJ2-5 | - | TRBV6-1 | few | TGTGCCAGCGGCGTATGGGGGCGCTTAGGGGAGACCCAGTACTTC | CASGVWGRLGETQYF
TRBJ1-1 | - | TRBV29-1 | - | TGCAGCGTTGAAGCAATACCCCGGGACACGAACACTGAAGCTTTCTTT | CSVEAIPRDTNTEAFF
TRBJ2-7 | TRBD2 | TRBV7-2 | - | TGTGCCAGCAGTTTTAGCGGGGCGACCTACGAGCAGTACTTC | CASSFSGATYEQYF
TRBJ2-5 | TRBD2 | TRBV20-1 | few | TGCAGTGCTAGCCTAGCGGGATGGGGAGAGACCCAGTACTTC | CSASLAGWGETQYF